This T cell receptor beta chain derives from a study of shared clonotypes between healthy human individuals. The CDR3 loop spans 13 amino acids. Per the germline V gene, CDR1 is SGHRS and CDR2 is YFSETQ. The V end lost 4 bases, the J end lost 2 bases, and 9 bases lay between the germline ends. Points from the study as a whole: A limitation of the genetic and exposure-history diversity represented arose from few donors.

Notes on this clone: The antigen remains unidentified.

Among the unsorted PBMC samples, replicate PCRs used about 300 ng DNA, 25,000 to 30,000 T cell genomes. The method was immunoSEQ multiplex PCR; TCRdb's version includes in-frame clones alone and lacks a portion of them. This table has about 500,000 clones, approximately 77% appearing once. This TCR was recovered from a woman aged 40 to 50 in good health. Some clones in this sample may be carry-over from other donors' samples. The chain combines TRBV5-1 with TRBJ2-5; D not resolved. The sample consisted of PBMCs. The CDR3 here is CASSRTVQETQYF. The CDR3 bases are TGCGCCAGCAGCAGAACAGTGCAAGAGACCCAGTACTTC.